The T cell receptor beta chain under discussion was sequenced for a study of blood T cell repertoires in COVID-19. Study information: Samples representing acute and convalescent COVID-19 were sourced from the United States, Italy and Spain.

Libraries were prepared by immunoSEQ multiplex PCR; TCRdb keeps only in-frame clonotypes and omits some of them. The sample lists fewer than 200,000 clones, about 83% occurring once. Individuals drawn from under 30 US areas were about 18 to 95 years old. The CDR3 covers 17 residues. J was trimmed by 0 bases and V by 5 bases; bases with no gene match: 7. The germline gives CDR1 SGHTA, CDR2 FQGNSA. The TCR comes from a woman between 45 and 65 years old in a cohort exposed to, infected with or recovered from COVID-19 (not recorded which). The sequencing sample was made of PBMCs or T cells enriched from blood (not recorded which). The rearrangement uses TRBV7-2 and TRBJ2-3, with TRBD2 matching 11 bases. Here the CDR3 reads CASSRKGLAVSTDTQYF. CDR3 nucleotides: TGTGCCAGCAGCCGCAAGGGACTAGCGGTTAGCACAGATACGCAGTATTTT.